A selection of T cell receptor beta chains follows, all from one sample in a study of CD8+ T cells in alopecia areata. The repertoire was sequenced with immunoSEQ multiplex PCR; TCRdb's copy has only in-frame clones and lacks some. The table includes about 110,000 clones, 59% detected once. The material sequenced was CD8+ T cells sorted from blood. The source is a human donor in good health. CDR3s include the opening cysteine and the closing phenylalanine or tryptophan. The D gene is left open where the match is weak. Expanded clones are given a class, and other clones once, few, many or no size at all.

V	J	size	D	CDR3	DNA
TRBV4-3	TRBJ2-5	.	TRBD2	CASSLSGVEETQYF	TGCGCCAGCAGTCTTAGCGGGGTGGAGGAGACCCAGTACTTC
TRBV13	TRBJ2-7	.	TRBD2	CASRESSGEKYEQYF	TGTGCCAGCAGAGAATCTAGCGGGGAAAAGTACGAGCAGTACTTC
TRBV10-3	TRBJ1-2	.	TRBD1	CAISESGTDYGYTF	TGTGCCATCAGTGAGTCCGGGACAGACTATGGCTACACCTTC
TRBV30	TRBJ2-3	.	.	CAWSLTGSTDTQYF	TGTGCCTGGAGTTTAACGGGGAGCACAGATACGCAGTATTTT
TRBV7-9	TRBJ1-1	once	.	CASSLQGNTEAFF	TGTGCCAGCAGCTTACAGGGTAACACTGAAGCTTTCTTT
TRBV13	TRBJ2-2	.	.	CASRSGRDTGELFF	TGTGCCAGCAGATCCGGACGGGACACCGGGGAGCTGTTTTTT
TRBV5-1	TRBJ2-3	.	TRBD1	CASSLVLGGTGRGDTQYF	TGCGCCAGCAGCTTGGTCTTAGGGGGGACAGGCCGGGGAGATACGCAGTATTTT
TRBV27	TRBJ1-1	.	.	CASSPGTPNTEAFF	TGTGCCAGCAGTCCCGGGACACCGAACACTGAAGCTTTCTTT
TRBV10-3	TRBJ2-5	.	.	CAISESESGWLETQYF	TGTGCCATCAGTGAGTCGGAGTCAGGGTGGTTAGAGACCCAGTACTTC
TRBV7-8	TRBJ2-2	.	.	CASSRVTGELFF	TGTGCCAGCAGCCGTGTCACCGGGGAGCTGTTTTTT
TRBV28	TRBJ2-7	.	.	CASSLLFHYKGNRSRSKYEQYF	TGTGCCAGCAGTTTACTATTCCATTACAAGGGGAACCGTAGTAGATCCAAATACGAGCAGTACTTC
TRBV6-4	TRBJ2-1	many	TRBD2	CASSEGGEGDEQFF	TGTGCCAGCAGTGAGGGGGGGGAGGGTGATGAGCAGTTCTTC
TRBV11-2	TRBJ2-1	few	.	CASSLDLGGDTNEQFF	TGTGCCAGCAGCTTAGATCTGGGTGGGGATACGAATGAGCAGTTCTTC
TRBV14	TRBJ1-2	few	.	CASSLSANYGYTF	TGTGCCAGCAGCCTAAGCGCTAACTATGGCTACACCTTC
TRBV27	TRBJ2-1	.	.	CASSSGSYNEQFF	TGTGCCAGCAGTTCAGGCTCCTACAATGAGCAGTTCTTC
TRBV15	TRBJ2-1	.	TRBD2	CATKLAGFNNEQFF	TGTGCCACCAAACTAGCGGGCTTTAACAATGAGCAGTTCTTC
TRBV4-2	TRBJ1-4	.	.	CASSQARGDEKLFF	TGTGCCAGCAGCCAAGCCAGGGGAGACGAAAAACTGTTTTTT
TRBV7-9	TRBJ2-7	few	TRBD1	CASSLLGQGYEQYF	TGTGCCAGCAGCTTACTTGGACAGGGCTACGAGCAGTACTTC
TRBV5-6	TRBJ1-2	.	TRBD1	CASSVQGQDIYGYTF	TGTGCCAGCAGCGTACAGGGGCAGGACATCTATGGCTACACCTTC
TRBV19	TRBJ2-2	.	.	CASTGTGELFF	TGTGCCAGTACCGGCACCGGGGAGCTGTTTTTT
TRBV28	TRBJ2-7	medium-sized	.	CASSPASYEQYF	TGTGCCAGCAGTCCCGCATCCTACGAGCAGTACTTC
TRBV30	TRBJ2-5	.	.	CAWSAWGTQYF	TGTGCCTGGAGTGCGTGGGGGACCCAGTACTTC
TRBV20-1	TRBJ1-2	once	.	CSALLLYGYTF	TGCAGTGCTTTATTGCTCTATGGCTACACCTTC
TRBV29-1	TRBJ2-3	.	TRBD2	CSVVPGLAGKVDTQYF	TGCAGCGTCGTTCCCGGACTAGCGGGGAAGGTGGATACGCAGTATTTT